What follows is one T cell receptor (beta chain) and its context. The antigen remains unidentified. The donors were part of the validation cohort, which consisted of 120 subjects and was separate from the first cohort of several hundred subjects. J lost 1 base, V lost 2 bases, and 7 bases had no gene match. Per the germline V gene, CDR1 is GTSNPN and CDR2 is SVGIG (reference sequence). The CDR3 extends over 16 amino acids. These data originate in a study of cytomegalovirus exposure and HLA in healthy donors. Study-level information: The same platform was used for the 100 to 150 validation repertoires and the approximately 700 first-cohort repertoires, a later analysis reported. Study findings and constraints: There were some 150 TCR beta chains listed as cytomegalovirus-associated. Three chains tied to CMV proved CMV antigen-specific in vitro.

Sequenced by immunoSEQ multiplex PCR; TCRdb stores in-frame clones only, minus some. The data contain some 170,000 clones, roughly 86% of them singletons. The clonotype was recovered from a man between 18 and 35 years old in good health and CMV-seropositive. The rearrangement joins TRBV30 to TRBJ1-5; 8 bases map to TRBD1. Sequenced material: PBMCs. The CDR3 DNA reads as TGTGCCTGGAGTATGGACAGGGTTGTGAGCAATCAGCCCCAGCATTTT. It specifies CAWSMDRVVSNQPQHF.